This T cell receptor (beta chain) was recorded in a study of blood T cell repertoires in COVID-19. As for the study in general: Acute and convalescent COVID-19 specimens originated in the United States, Italy and Spain. Sample material is recorded as cDNA or gDNA derived from T cells, B-cell-depleted T cells, or PBMCs.

Seattle patient enrollment occurred during active infection, with longitudinal follow-up thereafter. Trimming removed 1 base from V and 7 bases from J; junction bases left unmatched: 1. Germline values: CDR1 SGHTA, CDR2 FQGNSA. This CDR3 is 14 amino acids long. Study processing details: Nucleated cell number was recorded as an estimate derived from reference gene primer amplification. The protocol was immunoSEQ multiplex PCR, while the TCRdb copy is restricted to in-frame clones and leaves out a portion. V and J calls plus clone size are reproduced from that table; the DNA served to infer D and trimming. The data contain over 200,000 clones, 83% of them seen just once; the ten biggest clones take up around 1.3%.

The sequence came from a woman aged 25 to 45 with COVID-19, enrolled during active disease. The sample taken for sequencing was peripheral blood. The chain recombines TRBV7-2 with TRBJ2-1; 10 nucleotides agree with TRBD2. CDR3 sequence: CASSLEGLANEQFF. In nucleotides, the CDR3 is TGTGCCAGCAGCTTAGAGGGACTAGCGAATGAGCAGTTCTTC.